Listed below are T cell receptor beta chains from one sample, sequenced in a study of T cell repertoires in cytomegalovirus infection. Using its own MiXCR run on the reads, TCRdb lists one record per CDR3 protein. Of about 130,000 distinct CDR3 sequences listed, 32% were seen once; the top ten hold about 53%. No antigen is known for these receptors. The specimen comprised CD8+ T cells from cultured PBMCs, sampled from culture after CMV antigen stimulation. These receptors were obtained from a human donor in good health (CMV status not recorded). Some clones in this sample may be carry-over from other donors' samples. Each CDR3 is given with its conserved first and last residue. The order of the fields is V gene, clone size, J gene, D gene, CDR3 DNA, CDR3 protein. The D gene is left open where the match is weak. For some rows the clone size is stated as once, few or many, or as a class when expanded; others skip it.

TRBV4-1	NA	TRBJ2-1	NA	TGTGCCAGCAGGAGGGGGGATGAGCAGTTCTTC	CASRRGDEQFF
TRBV7-6	NA	TRBJ2-7	TRBD2	TGTGCCAGCAGCTTTGCCGGGGGGGAGAGCGAGCAGTACTTC	CASSFAGGESEQYF
TRBV11-1	many	TRBJ2-7	TRBD1	TGTGCCAGCAGCTCCTACCGGGACAGATCCTACGAGCAGTACTTC	CASSSYRDRSYEQYF
TRBV10-2	NA	TRBJ2-7	NA	TGCGCCAGCCTCTTGTACGAGCAGTACTTC	CASLLYEQYF
TRBV4-3	NA	TRBJ2-5	NA	TGCGCCAGCAGCCAAGAAAGGGGGTTCCAAGAGACCCAGTACTTC	CASSQERGFQETQYF
TRBV6-6	NA	TRBJ1-3	NA	TGTGCCAGCAGTTACCAGCCGGCGAGCTCTGGAAACACCATATATTTT	CASSYQPASSGNTIYF
TRBV12-3/TRBV12-4	NA	TRBJ1-1	NA	TGTGCCAGCAGTCACCTCAGGACAGAAATCACTGAAGCTTTCTTT	CASSHLRTEITEAFF
TRBV27	NA	TRBJ2-7	TRBD2	TGTGCCAGCAGTCCCACGCTAGGGACTAGCGGGGGGTTCGACGAGCAGTACTTC	CASSPTLGTSGGFDEQYF
TRBV7-6	few	TRBJ2-2	TRBD2	TGTGCCAGCAGCTTAGTATGGACTAGCGGGGGGGCCACCGGGGAGCTGTTTTTT	CASSLVWTSGGATGELFF
TRBV19	few	TRBJ1-5	TRBD1	TGTGCCAGTAGTCCAACCGTAACACCCGTTAGACAGGGATTGAACGATCAGCCCCAGCATTTT	CASSPTVTPVRQGLNDQPQHF
TRBV19	few	TRBJ1-5	TRBD1	TGTGCCAGTAGTACGCTGAACAGGGGCCTCCCCGTTCGCAATCAGCCCCAGCATTTT	CASSTLNRGLPVRNQPQHF
TRBV27	NA	TRBJ2-7	TRBD1	TGTGCCAGCAGTTTAACCAGGGGGATGACCTACGAGCAGTACTTC	CASSLTRGMTYEQYF
TRBV7-9	once	TRBJ2-3	TRBD2	TGTGCCAGCCGCCCGCCTAGCGGGCTCACAGATACGCAGTATTTT	CASRPPSGLTDTQYF
TRBV4-3	NA	TRBJ2-7	TRBD2	TGCGCCAGCAGCCAAGTCCTAGCGGGGGTCTACGAGCAGTACTTC	CASSQVLAGVYEQYF
TRBV9	few	TRBJ2-1	NA	TGTGCCAGCAGCGCACCATCAGGGGAGAGGTCCTACAATGAGCAGTTCTTC	CASSAPSGERSYNEQFF
TRBV6-2/TRBV6-3	NA	TRBJ1-2	NA	TGTGCCAGCAGTTACTCTACGGTGGCGGGGGACTATGGCTACACCTTC	CASSYSTVAGDYGYTF
TRBV28	once	TRBJ1-1	TRBD1	TGTGCCAGCAGTGAGACAGGGGGAGGTACTGAAGCTTTCTTT	CASSETGGGTEAFF
TRBV12-3/TRBV12-4	NA	TRBJ2-7	NA	TGTGCCAGCAGCGACAGTACTTTTCACGAGCAGTACTTC	CASSDSTFHEQYF
TRBV6-1	many	TRBJ1-2	TRBD1	TGTGCCAGCAGGGGGGGACAGGGACGGAATGGCTACACCTTC	CASRGGQGRNGYTF
TRBV7-9	many	TRBJ1-1	TRBD1	TGTGCCAGCAGCCGTCCCTCACGGACAGGGGGCACTGAAGCTTTCTTT	CASSRPSRTGGTEAFF
TRBV6-1	NA	TRBJ2-1	NA	TGTGCCAGCATGGAGGGCAGGGGCTCCTACAATGAGCAGTTCTTC	CASMEGRGSYNEQFF
TRBV4-2	many	TRBJ1-1	NA	TGTGCCAGCAGCCAAGGAAGCGGAGGCCCCACTGAAGCTTTCTTT	CASSQGSGGPTEAFF
TRBV5-5	NA	TRBJ2-2	NA	TGTGCCAGCAGCTTCTTGAGCTGGCCCGCCCGCCCGAACACCGGGGAGCTGTTTTTT	CASSFLSWPARPNTGELFF
TRBV25-1	NA	TRBJ2-7	TRBD2	TGTGCCAGCAGTGAAGGTTTTCCGCTGGGGACTAGAGTTTTC	CASSEGFPLGTRVF
TRBV28	NA	TRBJ2-7	NA	TGTGCCAGCAGTGCCCCCTATGGGCTTATGTTGTCCAGTAACTACGAGCAGTACTTC	CASSAPYGLMLSSNYEQYF
TRBV5-4	NA	TRBJ2-3	TRBD1	TGTGCCAGCAGCAGGACAGGGCCCACAGATACGCAGTATTTT	CASSRTGPTDTQYF
TRBV4-3	NA	TRBJ2-1	TRBD2	TGCGCCAGCAGCCAAGATAGAGCGGGGGGGGTCAATGAGCAGTTCTTC	CASSQDRAGGVNEQFF
TRBV7-8	NA	TRBJ1-1	NA	TGTGCCAGCACCCCGGCGACGGGCGCCTCGGGCATTAAAGCTTTCTTT	CASTPATGASGIKAFF
TRBV7-9	few	TRBJ2-1	TRBD1	TGTGCCAGCAGCTTAGTGGGGGACAGAGGCAATGAGCAGTTCTTC	CASSLVGDRGNEQFF
TRBV7-2	many	TRBJ2-1	NA	TGTGCCAGCAGCTTGGCTAGCCTCTACAATGAGCAGTTCTTC	CASSLASLYNEQFF
TRBV7-9	NA	TRBJ2-7	NA	TGTGCCAGCAGCTTATTAAGAGGGGACGAGCAGTACTTC	CASSLLRGDEQYF
TRBV7-2	many	TRBJ2-7	NA	TGTGCCAGCAGCTTTAGAGGTGTCCGGGGGGAGCAGTACTTC	CASSFRGVRGEQYF
TRBV18	NA	TRBJ2-7	NA	TGTGCCAGCTCACCACCGACCGGGTCAGACATCTACGAGCAGTACTTC	CASSPPTGSDIYEQYF
TRBV7-2	many	TRBJ2-3	TRBD2	TGTGCCAGCAGCTTAGTAGCGGGGGGTACCATTAGCACAGATACGCAGTATTTT	CASSLVAGGTISTDTQYF
TRBV6-6	NA	TRBJ1-5	NA	TGTGCCAGCAGTTACTCCAGACAAGGAGGGGAGGGGGAACAGCCCCAGCATTTT	CASSYSRQGGEGEQPQHF
TRBV6-6	few	TRBJ2-1	TRBD1	TGTGCCAGCAGTTACCCCATAACCGGGGACAGTGCGGGCCTAAACAATGAGCAGTTCTTC	CASSYPITGDSAGLNNEQFF
TRBV4-2	NA	TRBJ2-7	NA	TGTGCCAGCAGCCAAGATACAGGGACGACCTACGAGCAGTACTTC	CASSQDTGTTYEQYF
TRBV5-4	once	TRBJ1-4	TRBD1	TGTGCCAGCAGACGCGGAACAGGGGGCAATGAAAAACTGTTTTTT	CASRRGTGGNEKLFF
TRBV25-1	few	TRBJ1-6	NA	TGTGCCAGCTCGGGCCCTAATAATTCACCCCTCCACTTT	CASSGPNNSPLHF
TRBV6-1	few	TRBJ1-6	NA	TGTGCCAGCCATGCGACAGAAGAAAATTCACCCCTCCACTTT	CASHATEENSPLHF